Listed below are T cell receptor beta chains from one sample, sequenced in a study of siplizumab effects on memory and regulatory T cells. Assay used: immunoSEQ multiplex PCR; TCRdb lists only in-frame clones, some missing. The sample holds around 100,000 clones; about 95% are singletons and the top ten take approximately 0.66%. The sequenced material came from Tregs sorted from blood. All receptors derive from a human donor in good health. Each CDR3 is given with its conserved first and last residue. D genes are given only for firm matches. Clone size appears in some rows only: once, few, many, or a class for an expanded clone.

v_call: TRBV29-1
clone_size: .
j_call: TRBJ2-1
d_call: .
cdr3_aa: CSVEKGPTLNEQFF
cdr3_nt: TGCAGCGTTGAAAAGGGCCCTACCCTCAATGAGCAGTTCTTC

v_call: TRBV30
clone_size: .
j_call: TRBJ2-7
d_call: .
cdr3_aa: CAWKPGQSPKQYF
cdr3_nt: TGTGCCTGGAAACCGGGACAATCCCCCAAGCAGTACTTC

v_call: TRBV5-1
clone_size: .
j_call: TRBJ2-7
d_call: .
cdr3_aa: CASSLDRSLPYEQYF
cdr3_nt: TGCGCCAGCAGCTTGGACAGGTCCCTCCCCTACGAGCAGTACTTC

v_call: TRBV18
clone_size: .
j_call: TRBJ2-7
d_call: TRBD1
cdr3_aa: CASSPGTGVYEQYF
cdr3_nt: TGTGCCAGCTCTCCCGGGACAGGGGTCTACGAGCAGTACTTC

v_call: TRBV28
clone_size: .
j_call: TRBJ1-5
d_call: TRBD1
cdr3_aa: CASSLRGGWGQGSNQPQHF
cdr3_nt: TGTGCCAGCAGTTTGAGGGGAGGTTGGGGACAGGGAAGCAATCAGCCCCAGCATTTT

v_call: TRBV23-1
clone_size: .
j_call: TRBJ2-5
d_call: .
cdr3_aa: CASSWRAGSETQYF
cdr3_nt: TGCGCCAGCAGTTGGAGGGCGGGGTCGGAGACCCAGTACTTC

v_call: TRBV27
clone_size: .
j_call: TRBJ2-3
d_call: .
cdr3_aa: CASSLRGTYTDTQYF
cdr3_nt: TGTGCCAGCAGTTTAAGGGGCACATACACAGATACGCAGTATTTT

v_call: TRBV29-1
clone_size: once
j_call: TRBJ2-1
d_call: TRBD2
cdr3_aa: CSVVGTSPYNEQFF
cdr3_nt: TGCAGCGTCGTCGGGACTAGCCCTTACAATGAGCAGTTCTTC

v_call: TRBV7-8
clone_size: .
j_call: TRBJ1-5
d_call: .
cdr3_aa: CASSLGSGNQPQHF
cdr3_nt: TGTGCCAGCAGCTTGGGTTCCGGCAATCAGCCCCAGCATTTT

v_call: TRBV7-6
clone_size: few
j_call: TRBJ2-7
d_call: TRBD1
cdr3_aa: CASSPTGGSYEQYF
cdr3_nt: TGTGCCAGCAGCCCGACAGGGGGGAGTTACGAGCAGTACTTC

v_call: TRBV27
clone_size: .
j_call: TRBJ1-3
d_call: .
cdr3_aa: CASSLVETGNTIYF
cdr3_nt: TGTGCCAGCAGTTTAGTAGAGACTGGAAACACCATATATTTT

v_call: TRBV6-5
clone_size: .
j_call: TRBJ2-1
d_call: .
cdr3_aa: CASSKGHYNEQFF
cdr3_nt: TGTGCCAGCAGCAAGGGACATTACAATGAGCAGTTCTTC